The 22 T cell receptor beta chains below were found in one sample sequenced in a study of cytomegalovirus exposure and HLA in healthy donors. In the PCR, 60 Vbeta and 13 Jbeta primers were used. TCRdb keeps only in-frame clones here, not all; method: immunoSEQ multiplex PCR. The sample has about 63,000 clones, approximately 71% seen once. Sequenced sample: PBMCs. The receptors were sampled from a man aged 50 to 60 in good health and CMV-seropositive.

This rearrangement joins TRBV4-3 to TRBJ1-1, with TRBD1 matching 9 bases. Germline-derived CDR1 and CDR2 are LGHNA and YSLEER. The ends lost 1 base at V and 10 bases at J; junction bases unmatched: 7. The CDR3 runs 14 residues. As DNA, the CDR3 is TGCGCCAGCAGCCAAGGTCCCGGGACAGGGAGAGCTTTCTTT. Its protein is CASSQGPGTGRAFF.

This chain connects TRBV5-4 to TRBJ2-3, with 11 bases identical to TRBD2. CDR1 is SGHNT, CDR2 YYREEE, per germline (reference sequence). The CDR3 has 18 residues. Unmatched junction bases numbered 16, after V lost 4 bases and J lost 6 bases. The CDR3 loop is CASSPGLRLAGGTDTQYF. In DNA form, the CDR3 reads TGTGCCAGCAGCCCAGGACTGCGGTTAGCGGGAGGGACGGATACGCAGTATTTT.

For this clone: Other DNA sequences in this specimen translate into the identical CDR3. The J gene is TRBJ1-5, the V gene TRBV4-3, with no clear D. Germline V gene lookup returns CDR1 LGHNA and CDR2 YSLEER. This CDR3 has 15 amino acids. Trimming removed 0 bases from V and 0 bases from J, with 6 bases in between. The CDR3 nucleotides read TGCGCCAGCAGCCAAGATCGGTATAGCAATCAGCCCCAGCATTTT. Its protein is CASSQDRYSNQPQHF.

The V gene is TRBV10-2, the J gene TRBJ2-3, with TRBD2 matching over 8 bases. The CDR3 is 15 amino acids. The junction had 10 bases not matched to a gene; V was cut back by 7 bases and J by 4 bases. Germline lookup yields CDR1 WSHSY and CDR2 SAAADI. The CDR3 here is CASTILAEVADTQYF. The DNA of the CDR3 is TGCGCCAGCACCATACTAGCGGAGGTGGCAGATACGCAGTATTTT.

This clone occurred once. This chain links TRBV29-1 with TRBJ1-1; 8 nucleotides agree with TRBD1. The CDR3 contains 12 residues. The J segment lost 4 bases and the V segment lost 3 bases, leaving 1 base of the junction unmatched. Germline CDR1 SQVTM, CDR2 ANQGSEA. CDR3: CSVEDRATEAFF. The CDR3 region has the DNA TGCAGCGTTGAGGACAGGGCCACTGAAGCTTTCTTT.

The J gene is TRBJ2-6, the V gene TRBV28, with a weak D call TRBD2 (6 bases). Germline V gene sequence: CDR1 MDHEN, CDR2 SYDVKM. The CDR3 is made up of 16 amino acids. The V end was cut by 5 bases, the J end by 0 bases, with 11 bases between. CDR3: CASSELSGSGANVLTF. The CDR3 DNA reads TGTGCCAGCAGTGAACTTAGCGGCTCTGGGGCCAACGTCCTGACTTTC.

This chain uses TRBV19 with TRBJ2-7; 7 bases map to TRBD2. Germline values: CDR1 LNHDA, CDR2 SQIVND (reference sequence). Germline trimming cut 3 bases from V and 3 bases from J; bases unmatched to any gene: 5. The CDR3 has 14 amino acids. CDR3 residues: CASSIRRGYYEQYF. The DNA for the CDR3 is TGTGCCAGTAGTATTAGGCGGGGGTACTACGAGCAGTACTTC.

CDR3 amino acids: CASSPSTGFGFSGANVLTF. CDR3 in DNA: TGTGCCAGCAGCCCTTCCACAGGGTTCGGGTTCTCTGGGGCCAACGTCCTGACTTTC. This chain connects TRBV5-4 to TRBJ2-6; D perhaps matches TRBD1 (6 bases). Germline V gives CDR1 SGHNT, CDR2 YYREEE (reference sequence). The ends were cut back, 4 bases at V and 0 bases at J, with 20 bases in the middle. The CDR3 contains 19 residues.

The chain links TRBV10-1 to TRBJ2-2; D may be TRBD1 (5 bases). The CDR3 is made up of 14 amino acids. The ends were cut back, 6 bases at V and 3 bases at J, with 11 bases in the middle. Germline CDR1 WNHNN, CDR2 SYGVQD (reference sequence). The CDR3 loop reads CASSAGWDTGELFF. The CDR3 bases are TGCGCCAGCAGCGCAGGGTGGGACACCGGGGAGCTGTTTTTT.

The sample holds a few counts of this clone. The rearrangement links TRBV7-8 to TRBJ2-1; possible D gene TRBD2, 6 bases. V lost 2 bases to trimming and J lost 0 bases, with 11 bases between them. The CDR3 totals 16 residues. Germline CDR1 reads SGHVS; CDR2 reads FQNEAQ. The CDR3 DNA sequence: TGTGCCAGCAGCTTACTCGAGGGAGGCTCCTACAATGAGCAGTTCTTC. Amino acid sequence: CASSLLEGGSYNEQFF.

This rearrangement joins TRBV15 to TRBJ2-7; TRBD1 aligns across 7 bases. Trimming removed 1 base from V and 5 bases from J; junction bases left unmatched: 11. The CDR3 has 16 residues. Germline V lookup: CDR1 LNHNV, CDR2 YYDKDF (reference sequence). CDR3 DNA sequence: TGTGCCACCAGCAGAGGCCCGGGACAGCTCGGCGACGAGCAGTACTTC. It codes for CATSRGPGQLGDEQYF.

J is TRBJ2-5 and V is TRBV29-1; 10 nucleotides match TRBD2. After removal of 7 bases from V and 5 bases from J, the junction contained 10 bases not matched to a gene. Germline CDR1 SQVTM, CDR2 ANQGSEA. This CDR3 is 14 amino acids long. The CDR3 DNA reads TGCAGCGGGCGGGCTAGCGGGAGTTTTGAGACCCAGTACTTC. It is translated as CSGRASGSFETQYF.

Comment on this clone: The junction differs from germline at one of its ends, possibly a read error. CDR3 sequence: CASTPGRGTGFVF. The CDR3 DNA reads TGTGCCAGTACTCCCGGGCGGGGGACAGGGTTTGTCTTC. The chain employs TRBV19 and TRBJ2-1, with 9 bases matching TRBD1. Germline V gene lookup returns CDR1 LNHDA and CDR2 SQIVND (reference sequence). This CDR3 comprises 13 residues.

CDR3 coding DNA: TGTGCCAGCAGCCTTCGAAGCGGGGGCAGCTCCTACGAGCAGTACTTC. Translation gives CASSLRSGGSSYEQYF. The rearrangement uses TRBV7-6 and TRBJ2-7; 8 bases match TRBD2. J was trimmed by 0 bases and V by 5 bases; bases with no gene match: 9. The CDR3 has 16 residues. Germline-derived CDR1 and CDR2 are SGHVS and FNYEAQ.

The table lists this clone with a count of one. The gene calls are TRBV11-2 and TRBJ2-7; 10 positions agree with TRBD1. The V and J ends lost 1 base and 7 bases, in that order; junction bases with no gene match: 7. The germline V gene encodes CDR1 SGHAT and CDR2 FQNNGV. The CDR3 is 15 residues long. This chain's CDR3 is CASSLGDRGRREQYF. CDR3 sequence (DNA): TGTGCCAGCAGCTTAGGGGACAGGGGAAGGCGGGAGCAGTACTTC.

The V call is TRBV4-3, the J call TRBJ1-2; D remains unclear. This CDR3 contains 15 residues. V lost 1 base, J lost 0 bases, and 9 bases lay in between. Germline CDR1 is LGHNA and CDR2 is YSLEER. This CDR3 is CASSQASAANYGYTF. The CDR3 nucleotides read TGCGCCAGCAGCCAAGCTTCCGCAGCTAACTATGGCTACACCTTC.

The chain combines TRBV6-5 with TRBJ1-4; tentative D call: TRBD1 (5 bases). The CDR3 is 16 amino acids. V lost 0 bases and J 8 bases, leaving 16 bases between the germline ends. The germline gives CDR1 MNHEY, CDR2 SVGAGI. The CDR3 coding sequence is TGTGCCAGCAGTTACTCGATTGCCAGGGATATCGAAAAACTGTTTTTT. Its translation: CASSYSIARDIEKLFF.

This clone occurred many times. The CDR3 nucleotides are TGTGCCAGCAGCTTAGGGGTTAGCGGGCATGAGCAGTTCTTC. Translated, it gives CASSLGVSGHEQFF. The chain uses TRBV11-2 and TRBJ2-1; 7 bases match TRBD2. The CDR3 consists of 14 residues. Germline assignment: CDR1 SGHAT and CDR2 FQNNGV. J lost 8 bases, V lost 1 base, and 5 bases had no gene match.

This clone was recorded once. The CDR3: CASSSTELYSNQPQHF. CDR3 nucleotide sequence: TGTGCCAGCAGTTCCACGGAGCTGTATAGCAATCAGCCCCAGCATTTT. V usage is TRBV6-6 and J usage is TRBJ1-5, with D uncertain. Germline CDR1 is MNHNY and CDR2 is SVGAGI (reference sequence). CDR3 length: 16 residues. V dropped 4 bases and J dropped 0 bases, with 13 bases sitting between them.

This sequence joins TRBV6-1 and TRBJ2-4; the D gene is possibly TRBD2 (6 bases). The length of the CDR3 is 16 residues. The V gene lost 1 base and the J gene lost 4 bases, with 14 bases spanning the gap. Germline assignment: CDR1 MNHNS and CDR2 SASEGT. CDR3 bases: TGTGCCAGCAGTGAAGGATGGGGCGGGGAAAAAAACATTCAGTACTTC. Amino acid sequence: CASSEGWGGEKNIQYF.

V is TRBV2 and J is TRBJ2-3, with D possibly being TRBD1 (5 bases). The CDR3 has 18 amino acids. Trimming removed 8 bases from V and 1 base from J, with 25 bases in between. Germline V gene lookup returns CDR1 SNHLY and CDR2 FYNNEI. CDR3: CASDHQGQARGGTDTQYF. The CDR3 nucleotides are TGTGCCAGCGACCACCAGGGCCAGGCCCGTGGGGGCACAGATACGCAGTATTTT.

V is TRBV2 and J is TRBJ1-4; D gene unclear. The germline V gene encodes CDR1 SNHLY and CDR2 FYNNEI. V was cut by 2 bases and J by 1 base, with 17 bases left in between. The CDR3 extends over 18 amino acids. DNA for the CDR3: TGTGCCAGCAGTGAACGAAGCAGCGTCTCGGGAACTAATGAAAAACTGTTTTTT. The encoded protein is CASSERSSVSGTNEKLFF.